This T cell receptor beta chain was recovered during a study of T-cell reconstitution after alpha-beta-depleted transplantation in children. This clonotype came up a few times. Preparation of the TCRbeta library was carried out with unique molecular identifiers. TCRdb analysed the PCR reads with MiXCR anew, one entry per CDR3 protein. The repertoire holds hundreds of thousands of distinct CDR3 sequences, with over 25% as singletons. CDR1 and CDR2 from the germline V gene are MNHEY and SVGAGI. V shed 0 bases, J shed 6 bases, and the junction held 5 bases outside the gene matches. This CDR3 contains 16 residues.

The chain is built from TRBV6-5 and TRBJ2-1; 10 bases fit TRBD1. This sequence originates from a human donor who donated a stem cell graft to a child with aplastic anemia. Sequenced material: PBMCs from the stem cell graft donor, taken from the stem cell graft. CDR3 DNA sequence: TGTGCCAGCAGTTACTCGTCAAGGACAGGGGGCAATGAGCAGTTCTTC. Residues: CASSYSSRTGGNEQFF.